The 14 T cell receptor beta chains reported below all come from one sample, sequenced in a study of blood T cells in healthy people across ages. A sample-barcoded 5' primer and a J-beta primer mix were used in a second PCR of roughly 7 to 12 cycles. TCRdb re-derived calls from the 5' RACE reads in MiXCR, one entry per CDR3 protein. The sample has roughly 800,000 distinct CDR3 sequences; approximately 25% are singletons. Another study also made use of these data, one on T cells of mothers and their children.

Sequenced material: blood. The source is a boy under 18 in good health.

The chain couples TRBV29-1 to TRBJ2-1; tentatively, D is TRBD1 (6 bases). This CDR3 spans 15 amino acids. The germline V gene encodes CDR1 SQVTM and CDR2 ANQGSEA. Trimming shortened V by 8 bases and J by 2 bases, and 19 bases separated the two germline ends. CDR3 amino acids: CSHKRWDNPYNEQFF. The CDR3, as DNA: TGCAGCCATAAACGGTGGGACAATCCCTACAATGAGCAGTTCTTC.

This chain links TRBV15 with TRBJ2-3; tentatively, D is TRBD2 (6 bases). Trimming removed 2 bases from V and 5 bases from J, with 20 bases in between. Germline V gene data show CDR1 as LNHNV and CDR2 as YYDKDF (reference sequence). This CDR3 is built from 17 residues. CDR3 DNA sequence: TGTGCCACCAGCAGAACGTGGTTGGGCGGGGTGCGAGATACGCAGTATTTT. Encoded protein: CATSRTWLGGVRDTQYF.

The chain joins TRBV28 to TRBJ1-2; 10 bases map to TRBD1. The junction had 4 bases not matched to a gene; V was cut back by 5 bases and J by 1 base. CDR3 length: 15 amino acids. CDR1 is MDHEN and CDR2 is SYDVKM in the germline V gene. The CDR3 sequence: CASSPGTGDNYGYTF. DNA for the CDR3: TGTGCCAGCAGTCCGGGGACAGGGGATAACTATGGCTACACCTTC.

This clonotype was counted at least ten times. The genes are TRBV7-9 and TRBJ1-1; the D is unclear. Trimming removed 1 base at V and 4 bases at J, with 7 bases between. Germline-derived CDR1 and CDR2 are SEHNR and FQNEAQ (reference sequence). The CDR3 is 13 residues long. The CDR3 region has the DNA TGTGCCAGCAGCTTAGAGGGCAGCACTGAAGCTTTCTTT. This translates into CASSLEGSTEAFF. Filled out from reference TRBV7-9 and TRBJ1-1, the complete variable domain reads DTGVSQNPRHKITKRGQNVTFRCDPISEHNRLYWYRQTLGQGPEFLTYFQNEAQLEKSRLLSDRFSAERPKGSFSTLEIQRTEQGDSAMYLCASSLEGSTEAFFGQGTRLTVV.

This chain connects TRBV6-2 or TRBV6-3 to TRBJ2-5; TRBD2 matches at 10 bases. Trimming removed 5 bases from V and 5 bases from J; junction bases left unmatched: 5. The length of the CDR3 is 14 residues. Germline V lookup: CDR1 MNHEY, CDR2 SVGEGT. The CDR3 loop reads CASSPLAGIETQYF. The CDR3 DNA reads as TGTGCCAGCAGTCCACTAGCGGGAATTGAGACCCAGTACTTC.

This clonotype was detected a few times. The chain carries TRBV12-3 or TRBV12-4 and TRBJ2-5; perhaps TRBD1 as D (6 bases). The J call is in doubt because the DNA end fits TRBJ2-7 better. The CDR3 contains 15 residues. CDR3 amino acids: CASSPPGQQTYEQYF. DNA for the CDR3: TGTGCCAGCAGCCCCCCCGGACAGCAAACCTACGAGCAGTACTTC.

CDR3 sequence: CSARASGDWEQYF. CDR3 bases: TGCAGTGCTAGGGCCAGCGGGGACTGGGAGCAGTACTTC. The V call is TRBV20-1, the J call TRBJ2-7; 7 bases match TRBD2. CDR1 and CDR2 from the germline V gene are DFQATT and SNEGSKA (reference sequence). V shed 3 bases and J 7 bases; nucleotides not matched to a gene: 9. The length of the CDR3 is 13 residues.

This clonotype was seen many times. V usage is TRBV7-9 and J usage is TRBJ2-5, with TRBD1 identical over 8 bases. The CDR3 is made up of 14 amino acids. V shed 5 bases, J shed 5 bases, and the junction held 7 bases outside the gene matches. Germline lookup yields CDR1 SEHNR and CDR2 FQNEAQ (reference sequence). CDR3 DNA: TGTGCCAGCAGCCGCCAGGGGGCTGGTGAGACCCAGTACTTC. This encodes CASSRQGAGETQYF.

The chain is built from TRBV20-1 and TRBJ2-1, with D hard to call. Germline lookup yields CDR1 DFQATT and CDR2 SNEGSKA (reference sequence). This CDR3 has 13 amino acids. V lost 1 base and J lost 4, with 8 bases in between. The chain's CDR3 is CSARAVDYNEQFF. CDR3 DNA sequence: TGCAGTGCTAGAGCGGTCGATTACAATGAGCAGTTCTTC.

This chain uses TRBV5-1 with TRBJ2-3; possible D gene TRBD1, 5 bases. The germline gives CDR1 SGHRS, CDR2 YFSETQ. CDR3 length: 11 residues. Trimming took 5 bases from V and 4 from J, leaving 5 bases between them. The DNA for the CDR3 is TGCGCCAGCAGGGGGCCAGATACGCAGTATTTT. Protein product: CASRGPDTQYF.

This sequence joins TRBV19 and TRBJ1-5; TRBD1 aligns across 7 bases. With 3 bases clipped from V and 4 bases from J, the junction kept 6 bases outside the gene matches. In germline, CDR1 is LNHDA, CDR2 SQIVND (reference sequence). The CDR3 runs 15 residues. This chain's CDR3 is CASSINRGANQPQHF. DNA of the CDR3: TGTGCCAGTAGTATCAACAGGGGCGCAAATCAGCCCCAGCATTTT.

J is TRBJ2-1 and V is TRBV15, with 7 bases identical to TRBD2. The germline CDR1 and CDR2 sequences are LNHNV and YYDKDF (reference sequence). There are 16 residues in the CDR3. Trimming at V came to 0 bases and at J to 5 bases, leaving 7 bases not matched to a gene. The CDR3 loop reads CATSRDRASGNNEQFF. The CDR3 DNA reads TGTGCCACCAGCAGAGATCGGGCTAGCGGAAACAATGAGCAGTTCTTC.

CDR3 in DNA: TGTGCCAGCACCCTGTGGCACGGAAATGAAAAACTGTTTTTT. It encodes CASTLWHGNEKLFF. The chain has TRBV6-1 and TRBJ1-4, with unresolved D. V lost 7 bases and J 5 bases, leaving 14 bases between the germline ends. The CDR3 spans 14 residues. Germline CDR1 and CDR2: MNHNS and SASEGT.

V usage is TRBV7-9 and J usage is TRBJ2-5, with 7 bases lining up with TRBD2. The end of the DNA is better explained by TRBJ2-7, so the J call may be wrong. Germline assignment: CDR1 SEHNR and CDR2 FQNEAQ (reference sequence). The CDR3 runs to 16 residues. The CDR3 coding sequence is TGTGCCAGCAGCCCGAAGGGACTATCTGGGAGGGACGAGCAGTACTTC. Amino acid sequence: CASSPKGLSGRDEQYF.